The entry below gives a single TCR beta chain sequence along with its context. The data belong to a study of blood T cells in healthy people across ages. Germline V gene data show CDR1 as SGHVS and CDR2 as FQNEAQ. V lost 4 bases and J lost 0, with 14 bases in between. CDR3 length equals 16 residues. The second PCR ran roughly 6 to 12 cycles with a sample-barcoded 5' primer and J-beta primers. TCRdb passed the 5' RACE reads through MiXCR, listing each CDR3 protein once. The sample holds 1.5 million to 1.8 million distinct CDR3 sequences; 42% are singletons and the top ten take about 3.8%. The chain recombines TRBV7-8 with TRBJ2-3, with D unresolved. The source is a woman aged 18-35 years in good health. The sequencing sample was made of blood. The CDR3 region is CASSSSVLLSTDTQYF. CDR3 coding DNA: TGTGCCAGCAGCTCCTCCGTGTTACTTAGCACAGATACGCAGTATTTT.